These 26 T cell receptor beta chains were sequenced from one sample in a study of a mutant IDH1 vaccine in newly diagnosed glioma. Clones were read by immunoSEQ multiplex PCR, and TCRdb kept only the in-frame ones, dropping some. Of 59,000 or so clones in the sample, about 90% were seen once. The sample's time point: baseline, week 1 (first vaccination visit). Treatment: pre-vaccination baseline after standard-of-care therapy. The sample was PBMCs, taken from a glioma patient treated with radiotherapy, temozolomide or both. The receptors stem from a man in his fifties with glioma.

V and J are TRBV14 and TRBJ2-7, with 8 bases aligning to TRBD1. This CDR3 region has 15 residues. Trimming took 3 bases from V and 2 from J; bases not matched to a gene: 6. Germline assignment: CDR1 SGHDN and CDR2 FVKESK. CDR3 region: CASSQGRTGTYEQYF. As DNA, the CDR3 is TGTGCCAGCAGCCAGGGGCGGACAGGGACCTACGAGCAGTACTTC. The full variable domain, rest sourced from reference TRBV14 and TRBJ2-7, is EAGVTQFPSHSVIEKGQTVTLRCDPISGHDNLYWYRRVMGKEIKFLLHFVKESKQDESGMPNNRFLAERTGGTYSTLKVQPAELEDSGVYFCASSQGRTGTYEQYFGPGTRLTVT.

This clone was seen only once. The V call is TRBV7-2, the J call TRBJ1-2; 9 bases line up with TRBD1. The CDR3 extends over 15 amino acids. Germline loops: CDR1 SGHTA, CDR2 FQGNSA. The junction had 8 bases not matched to a gene; V was cut back by 5 bases and J by 4 bases. The CDR3, as DNA: TGTGCCAGCAGCCCAGACCGGGACAGGGTCTATGGCTACACCTTC. This sequence encodes CASSPDRDRVYGYTF.

The chain employs TRBV28 and TRBJ1-2; D gene uncertain. The length of the CDR3 is 15 residues. Trimming took off 2 bases at V and 4 bases at J, with 14 bases between the two ends. CDR1 is MDHEN and CDR2 is SYDVKM in the germline V gene. CDR3 sequence (DNA): TGTGCCAGCAGTTTAAAACCGGACGGGTTCTATGGCTACACCTTC. Protein sequence: CASSLKPDGFYGYTF.

The chain combines TRBV20-1 with TRBJ2-7; no reliable D call. Trimming left V 3 bases short and J 6 bases short, with 9 bases between. The CDR3 is made up of 11 amino acids. Germline V CDR1 and CDR2: DFQATT, SNEGSKA (reference sequence). The CDR3 coding sequence is TGCAGTGCTAGCCCCCAGCTCGAGCAGTACTTC. Its protein product is CSASPQLEQYF.

The chain couples TRBV7-2 to TRBJ1-4, with 7 nucleotides matching TRBD1. Trimming cost V 4 bases and J 6 bases; bases outside gene matches: 2. Germline loops: CDR1 SGHTA, CDR2 FQGNSA. This CDR3 is built from 13 residues. CDR3 loop: CASSSGGYEKLFF. Written as DNA, the CDR3 is TGTGCCAGCAGCTCAGGGGGGTATGAAAAACTGTTTTTT.

Only a few counts were recorded for this clone. V is TRBV5-5 and J is TRBJ1-1, with 7 positions matching TRBD1. This CDR3 contains 18 residues. Germline V gene lookup returns CDR1 SGHKS and CDR2 YYEKEE (reference sequence). V gave up 3 bases and J gave up 2 bases; unmatched junction bases: 16. As DNA, the CDR3 is TGTGCCAGCAGCTCCCGACAGGGTAGGCAGAGGGGCAACACTGAAGCTTTCTTT. Its translation: CASSSRQGRQRGNTEAFF.

This clone was seen once. The chain joins TRBV9 to TRBJ2-1; TRBD2 might be the D (5 bases). Germline V lookup: CDR1 SGDLS, CDR2 YYNGEE. The length of the CDR3 is 16 residues. V was shortened by 0 bases and J by 8 bases, with 18 bases between the two germline ends. The CDR3 reads CASSVAGGPPRDEQFF. As DNA, the CDR3 is TGTGCCAGCAGCGTAGCCGGCGGGCCCCCCCGGGATGAGCAGTTCTTC.

V usage is TRBV1 and J usage is TRBJ2-3; the DNA was not used to check the table's D call, TRBD2. TRBV1 is assigned pseudogene status. This CDR3 contains 16 residues. Here the CDR3 DNA reads TGCACCAGCAGCCAAGATCTACTCCATGGTCCAGATACGCAGTATTTT. Protein sequence: CTSSQDLLHGPDTQYF.

The chain recombines TRBV5-6 with TRBJ2-7; D ambiguous. The germline V gene has CDR1 SGHDT and CDR2 YYEEEE. The CDR3 runs 14 residues. The V end was cut by 1 base, the J end by 0 bases, with 8 bases between. The CDR3 protein is CASSLIYGSYEQYF. The CDR3 nucleotides read TGTGCCAGCAGCTTGATCTACGGCTCCTACGAGCAGTACTTC.

This chain links TRBV6-6 with TRBJ2-1, with TRBD2 as a possible D gene (5 bases). There are 14 residues in the CDR3. Germline values: CDR1 MNHNY, CDR2 SVGAGI (reference sequence). V shed 6 bases and J shed 2 bases, with 11 bases lying between them. This chain's CDR3 is CASSKRSTYNEQFF. Written as DNA, the CDR3 is TGTGCCAGCAGCAAGCGGAGCACCTACAATGAGCAGTTCTTC.

This clone was seen just once. The rearrangement links TRBV6-5 to TRBJ1-5; unclear D gene. V lost 4 bases, J lost 5 bases, and 12 bases lay in between. The CDR3 sequence is 14 residues long. Germline assignment: CDR1 MNHEY and CDR2 SVGAGI. The CDR3 nucleotides read TGTGCCAGCAGTTCGGATGGGGTTTATCAGCCCCAGCATTTT. It codes for CASSSDGVYQPQHF.

The chain carries TRBV9 and TRBJ1-2; D not resolved. From germline, CDR1 is SGDLS and CDR2 YYNGEE. The V end lost 3 bases, the J end lost 3 bases, and 15 bases lay between the germline ends. The CDR3 covers 15 residues. CDR3 DNA sequence: TGTGCCAGCAGCGGACACTTCTCCGGATACTATGGCTACACCTTC. It is translated as CASSGHFSGYYGYTF.

The V gene is TRBV4-1, the J gene TRBJ2-7; 9 bases agree with TRBD2. The CDR3 runs 17 residues. V shed 0 bases, J shed 6 bases, and the junction held 12 bases outside the gene matches. CDR1 is MGHRA, CDR2 YSYEKL, per germline. The CDR3 region is CASSQDLRGRALREQYF. CDR3 nucleotides: TGCGCCAGCAGCCAAGATCTACGCGGGAGGGCCCTCCGCGAGCAGTACTTC.

This chain uses TRBV18 with TRBJ1-3, with D uncertain. Per the germline V gene, CDR1 is KGHSH and CDR2 is LQKENI. V was trimmed by 2 bases and J by 0 bases, leaving 8 bases between them. The CDR3 totals 15 residues. In DNA form, the CDR3 reads TGTGCCAGCTCACCAACCGAGAGCTCTGGAAACACCATATATTTT. Its translation: CASSPTESSGNTIYF.

V usage is TRBV15 and J usage is TRBJ2-6, with no clear D. CDR1 LNHNV and CDR2 YYDKDF come from the germline V gene (reference sequence). V was clipped by 1 base and J by 3 bases, with 13 bases between them. CDR3 length: 17 amino acids. Here the CDR3 DNA reads TGTGCCACCAGCAGAGGTCGCCAACATTTTGGGGCCAACGTCCTGACTTTC. This codes for CATSRGRQHFGANVLTF. Full variable domain (rest looked up from reference TRBV15 and TRBJ2-6): DAMVIQNPRYQVTQFGKPVTLSCSQTLNHNVMYWYQQKSSQAPKLLFHYYDKDFNNEADTPDNFQSRRPNTSFCFLDIRSPGLGDTAMYLCATSRGRQHFGANVLTFGAGSRLTVL.

In DNA, the CDR3 is TGTGCCAGCAGTTTCCTCAACATGGAGACCCAGTACTTC. Amino acids: CASSFLNMETQYF. This chain connects TRBV28 to TRBJ2-5; D is unclear. The CDR3 length is 13 residues. Trimming took off 3 bases at V and 5 bases at J, with 10 bases between the two ends. Per the germline V gene, CDR1 is MDHEN and CDR2 is SYDVKM.

The J gene is TRBJ2-5, the V gene TRBV5-6; D might be TRBD1 or TRBD2, each matching 5 bases. Trimming took 3 bases from V and 10 from J, leaving 28 bases between them. The CDR3 extends over 17 amino acids. The germline CDR1 and CDR2 sequences are SGHDT and YYEEEE. The DNA for the CDR3 is TGTGCCAGCAGCTCCCGCGACGGACCGAGGGGTATGAGGGACCAGTACTTC. It translates to CASSSRDGPRGMRDQYF.

This chain joins TRBV28 and TRBJ2-7, with D possibly being TRBD2 (5 bases). The CDR3 sequence is 14 residues long. CDR1 is MDHEN, CDR2 SYDVKM, per germline. V dropped 3 bases and J dropped 3 bases, with 12 bases sitting between them. The chain's CDR3 is CASSFGLAGYEQYF. DNA of the CDR3: TGTGCCAGCAGTTTTGGGCTAGCAGGCTACGAGCAGTACTTC.

This clone turned up a few times. The V call is TRBV28, the J call TRBJ1-1; D is uncertain. Trimming shortened V by 2 bases and J by 6 bases, and 16 bases separated the two germline ends. The CDR3 has 15 residues. Germline V lookup: CDR1 MDHEN, CDR2 SYDVKM. CDR3 residues: CASSLASRVVAEAFF. CDR3 coding DNA: TGTGCCAGCAGTTTAGCCTCAAGGGTGGTCGCTGAAGCTTTCTTT. The entire variable domain, with the rest obtained from reference TRBV28 and TRBJ1-1, is as follows: DVKVTQSSRYLVKRTGEKVFLECVQDMDHENMFWYRQDPGLGLRLIYFSYDVKMKEKGDIPEGYSVSREKKERFSLILESASTNQTSMYLCASSLASRVVAEAFFGQGTRLTVV.

This rearrangement joins TRBV10-2 to TRBJ2-3; D possibly corresponds to TRBD2 (5 bases). CDR1 is WSHSY, CDR2 SAAADI, per germline. The CDR3 is made up of 12 amino acids. V shed 0 bases and J shed 11 bases, with 9 bases lying between them. CDR3 in amino acids: CASSESGSGQYF. The DNA of the CDR3 is TGCGCCAGCAGTGAGTCTGGAAGCGGGCAGTATTTT.

The J gene is TRBJ1-2, the V gene TRBV9, with 8 nucleotides matching TRBD1. V lost 3 bases to trimming and J lost 14 bases; unmatched junction nucleotides: 12. The CDR3 extends over 13 amino acids. Germline loops: CDR1 SGDLS, CDR2 YYNGEE. CDR3 residues: CASSAPGQARVTF. Written as DNA, the CDR3 is TGTGCCAGCAGCGCCCCGGGACAGGCTCGCGTAACCTTC.

The chain carries TRBV30 and TRBJ1-2; TRBD1 matches 8 bases. In germline, CDR1 is GTSNPN, CDR2 SVGIG (reference sequence). The CDR3 is 15 amino acids. The ends lost 0 bases at V and 8 bases at J; junction bases unmatched: 11. The CDR3 DNA is TGTGCCTGGAGTGTACTACGCACAGGGGGTTTCGGCTACACCTTC. Amino acids: CAWSVLRTGGFGYTF.

This clone rates as medium-sized. The rearrangement joins TRBV10-2 to TRBJ2-7; weak D call: TRBD2 (5 bases). V was pared by 2 bases and J by 5 bases, with 10 bases between. Germline V gives CDR1 WSHSY, CDR2 SAAADI. This CDR3 has 13 amino acids. CDR3 DNA sequence: TGCGCCAGCAGTGAGAGTAGCGCCCACGAGCAGTACTTC. Protein: CASSESSAHEQYF.

V and J are TRBV4-1 and TRBJ1-6, with TRBD1 as a possible D gene (6 bases). Trimming removed 1 base at V and 10 bases at J, with 14 bases between. The CDR3 consists of 15 residues. Germline CDR1 and CDR2: MGHRA and YSYEKL. For the CDR3, the DNA is TGCGCCAGCAGCCAAGTACAGGGTGAATGGTCACCCCTCCACTTT. Encoded protein: CASSQVQGEWSPLHF.

The CDR3 spells CASSSREGRYGYTF. The CDR3, as DNA: TGTGCCAGCAGTTCAAGGGAGGGACGATATGGCTACACCTTC. The rearrangement uses TRBV6-5 and TRBJ1-2, with D tentatively TRBD1 (5 bases). Germline values: CDR1 MNHEY, CDR2 SVGAGI. The CDR3 extends over 14 amino acids. V lost 4 bases to trimming and J lost 5 bases, with 14 bases between them.

The gene calls are TRBV28 and TRBJ1-2; no clear D. Germline V CDR1 and CDR2: MDHEN, SYDVKM. This CDR3 contains 13 residues. V lost 3 bases and J 4 bases, leaving 9 bases between the germline ends. CDR3 bases: TGTGCCAGCAGTTTCGTGGGTCTCTATGGCTACACCTTC. Translation gives CASSFVGLYGYTF.